Each of the 9 T cell receptor beta chains below was sequenced from the same sample in a study of shared clonotypes between healthy human individuals. Profiled with immunoSEQ multiplex PCR; TCRdb holds only in-frame clones, not every one. The table lists 2 million to 2.5 million clones, 85% to 95% of them singletons. CD45RO-negative cells were positively selected for CCR7, leaving out terminally differentiated effector memory CD45RA+ cells. The sequenced sample consisted of naive CD8+ T cells sorted from blood. The source is a man aged 18 to 29 in good health.

J is TRBJ2-1 and V is TRBV14, with 7 positions matching TRBD1. V trimming: 1 base; J trimming: 7 bases; junction bases outside the gene matches: 4. The CDR3 has 14 amino acids. The germline CDR1 and CDR2 sequences are SGHDN and FVKESK. The CDR3 sequence: CASSQVTGENEQFF. As DNA, the CDR3 is TGTGCCAGCAGCCAAGTTACAGGGGAAAATGAGCAGTTCTTC.

The V call is TRBV9, the J call TRBJ2-7; 7 bases align to TRBD2. There are 16 residues in the CDR3. V was clipped by 0 bases and J by 1 base; unmatched bases: 7. CDR1 SGDLS and CDR2 YYNGEE come from the germline V gene. DNA of the CDR3: TGTGCCAGCAGCGTAGAGGAGGCGCGGGGGTCCTACGAGCAGTACTTC. Translation gives CASSVEEARGSYEQYF.

The rearrangement links TRBV6-1 to TRBJ2-2; D is ambiguous. The CDR3 has 14 residues. V was shortened by 2 bases and J by 3 bases, with 7 bases between the two germline ends. Germline V gene data show CDR1 as MNHNS and CDR2 as SASEGT. The CDR3 region has the DNA TGTGCCAGCAGTGAATCCCCGGACACCGGGGAGCTGTTTTTT. This translates into CASSESPDTGELFF.

The V and J genes are TRBV5-6 and TRBJ2-7, with 7 bases fitting TRBD1. The CDR3 spans 14 residues. Germline V gene data show CDR1 as SGHDT and CDR2 as YYEEEE. V lost 0 bases and J lost 5; bases outside the gene matches: 5. CDR3 region: CASSLDRGVDEQYF. CDR3 sequence (DNA): TGTGCCAGCAGCTTGGACAGGGGCGTCGACGAGCAGTACTTC.

The V gene is TRBV13, the J gene TRBJ2-7; D unclear. The CDR3 extends over 13 amino acids. CDR1 and CDR2 from the germline V gene are PRHDT and FYEKMQ (reference sequence). V dropped 0 bases and J dropped 2 bases, with 5 bases sitting between them. In nucleotides, the CDR3 is TGTGCCAGCAGCTTAGGAATTACCTACGAGCAGTACTTC. It specifies CASSLGITYEQYF.

The rearrangement joins TRBV5-8 to TRBJ1-5; D is ambiguous. The CDR3 sequence is 18 residues long. Per the germline V gene, CDR1 is SGHTS and CDR2 is YDEGEE. With 4 bases removed from V and 6 bases from J, the gap between germline ends came to 26 bases. The CDR3 spells CASSRQIKVSGKGQPQHF. DNA of the CDR3: TGTGCCAGCAGCCGCCAAATTAAGGTGAGCGGAAAAGGTCAGCCCCAGCATTTT.

The rearrangement uses TRBV7-9 and TRBJ1-2; 8 bases line up with TRBD1. The germline gives CDR1 SEHNR, CDR2 FQNEAQ (reference sequence). J lost 4 bases, V lost 1 base, and 2 bases had no gene match. CDR3 size: 14 residues. The CDR3 DNA sequence: TGTGCCAGCAGCTTAGGGGACAGGCTCTATGGCTACACCTTC. Amino acid sequence: CASSLGDRLYGYTF. Looking up the rest from reference TRBV7-9 and TRBJ1-2 gives the full variable domain: DTGVSQNPRHKITKRGQNVTFRCDPISEHNRLYWYRQTLGQGPEFLTYFQNEAQLEKSRLLSDRFSAERPKGSFSTLEIQRTEQGDSAMYLCASSLGDRLYGYTFGSGTRLTVV.

CDR3: CASSLARQGNYEQYF. The CDR3 region has the DNA TGTGCCAGCAGCTTGGCTAGGCAGGGGAACTACGAGCAGTACTTC. The chain has TRBV5-5 and TRBJ2-7; perhaps TRBD1 as D (6 bases). The CDR3 loop spans 15 amino acids. Germline V gene data show CDR1 as SGHKS and CDR2 as YYEKEE (reference sequence). V lost 0 bases to trimming and J lost 3 bases, with 13 bases between them.

The V and J genes are TRBV11-2 and TRBJ1-1, with no clear D. This CDR3 spans 16 amino acids. Looked up from germline, CDR1 is SGHAT and CDR2 is FQNNGV. Trimming pared 0 bases from V and 1 base from J, leaving 12 bases between. As DNA, the CDR3 is TGTGCCAGCAGCTTAGATACTGTGTGGGAGAACACTGAAGCTTTCTTT. Its translation: CASSLDTVWENTEAFF.